This T cell receptor (beta chain) came from a study of PD-L1 blockade in urothelial cancer. Time point of the sample: peripheral blood 6 weeks after treatment start. Measured with immunoSEQ multiplex PCR; TCRdb has only the in-frame clones, and not every one. Among 23,000 or so clones listed, roughly 84% were seen once. This CDR3 has 13 amino acids. Germline CDR1 SGHTA, CDR2 FQGNSA. Trimming shortened V by 7 bases and J by 6 bases, and 15 bases separated the two germline ends. This sequence originates from an older man with urothelial cancer. This chain links TRBV7-2 with TRBJ1-2; possibly TRBD1 for D (6 bases). Sequenced material: PBMCs, taken around atezolizumab (anti-PD-L1) treatment. Written as DNA, the CDR3 is TGTGCCAGCATCGAGTTTGAGGGGGATGGCTACACCTTC. Protein sequence: CASIEFEGDGYTF.